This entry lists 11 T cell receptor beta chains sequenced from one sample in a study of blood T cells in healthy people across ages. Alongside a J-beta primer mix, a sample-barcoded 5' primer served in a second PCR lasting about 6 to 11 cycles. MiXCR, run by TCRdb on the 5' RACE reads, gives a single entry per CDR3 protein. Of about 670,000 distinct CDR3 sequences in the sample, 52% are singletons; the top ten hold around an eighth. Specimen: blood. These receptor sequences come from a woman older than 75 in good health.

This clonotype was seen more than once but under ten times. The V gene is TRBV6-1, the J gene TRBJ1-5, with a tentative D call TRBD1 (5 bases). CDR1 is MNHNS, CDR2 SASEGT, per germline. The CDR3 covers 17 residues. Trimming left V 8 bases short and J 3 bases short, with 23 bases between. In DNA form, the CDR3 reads TGTGCCAGCTCCAGGACTGCCCCCGGGGGTTTCAATCAGCCCCAGCATTTT. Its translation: CASSRTAPGGFNQPQHF.

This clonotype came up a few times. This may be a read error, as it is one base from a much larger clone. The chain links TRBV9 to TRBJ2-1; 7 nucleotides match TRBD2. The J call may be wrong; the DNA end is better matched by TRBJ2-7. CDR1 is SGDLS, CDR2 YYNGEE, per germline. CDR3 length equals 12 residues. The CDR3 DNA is TGTGCCAGCGGGCGGGAGTACAATGAGCAGTACTTC. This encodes CASGREYNEQYF.

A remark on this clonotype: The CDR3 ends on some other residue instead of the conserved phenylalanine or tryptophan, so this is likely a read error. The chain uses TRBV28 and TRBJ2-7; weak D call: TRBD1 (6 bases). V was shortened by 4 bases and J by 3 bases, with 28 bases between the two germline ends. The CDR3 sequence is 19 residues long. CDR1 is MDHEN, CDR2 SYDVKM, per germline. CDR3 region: CASSSSTGHGGLLLYEQYL. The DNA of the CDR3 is TGTGCCAGCAGTTCCTCGACGGGACACGGTGGATTGCTTCTCTACGAGCAGTACTTA.

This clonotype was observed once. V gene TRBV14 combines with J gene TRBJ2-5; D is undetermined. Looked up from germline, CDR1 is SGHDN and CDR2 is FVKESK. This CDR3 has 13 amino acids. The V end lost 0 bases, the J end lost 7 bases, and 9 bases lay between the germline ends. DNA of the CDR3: TGTGCCAGCAGCCAAGAGAGGTGGGGGACCCAGTACTTC. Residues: CASSQERWGTQYF.

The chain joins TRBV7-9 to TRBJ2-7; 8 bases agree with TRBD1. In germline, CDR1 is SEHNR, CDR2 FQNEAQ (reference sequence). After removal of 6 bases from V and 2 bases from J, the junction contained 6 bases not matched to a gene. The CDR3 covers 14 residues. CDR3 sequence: CASRNDRGTYEQYF. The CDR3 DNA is TGTGCCAGCAGGAACGACAGGGGTACCTACGAGCAGTACTTC.

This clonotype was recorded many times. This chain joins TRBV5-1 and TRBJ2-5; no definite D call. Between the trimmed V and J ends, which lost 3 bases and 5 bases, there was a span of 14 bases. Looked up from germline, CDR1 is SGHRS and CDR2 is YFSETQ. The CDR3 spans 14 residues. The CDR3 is CASSSQSPPETQYF. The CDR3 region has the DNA TGCGCCAGCAGCTCTCAGTCTCCCCCCGAGACCCAGTACTTC.

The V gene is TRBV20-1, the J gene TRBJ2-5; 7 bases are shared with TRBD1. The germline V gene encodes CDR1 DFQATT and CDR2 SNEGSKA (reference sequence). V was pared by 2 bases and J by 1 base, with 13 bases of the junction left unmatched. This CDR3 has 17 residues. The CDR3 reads CSARTARDRLIQETQYF. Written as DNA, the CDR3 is TGCAGTGCTAGAACCGCCCGGGACAGACTAATCCAAGAGACCCAGTACTTC.

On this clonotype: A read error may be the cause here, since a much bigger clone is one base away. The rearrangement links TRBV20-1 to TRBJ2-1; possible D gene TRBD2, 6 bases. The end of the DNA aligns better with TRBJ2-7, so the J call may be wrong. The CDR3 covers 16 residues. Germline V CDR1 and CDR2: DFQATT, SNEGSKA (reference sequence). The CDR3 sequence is CSARDRSPRGYNEQYF. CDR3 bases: TGCAGTGCTAGAGATCGGTCCCCCCGGGGGTACAATGAGCAGTACTTC.

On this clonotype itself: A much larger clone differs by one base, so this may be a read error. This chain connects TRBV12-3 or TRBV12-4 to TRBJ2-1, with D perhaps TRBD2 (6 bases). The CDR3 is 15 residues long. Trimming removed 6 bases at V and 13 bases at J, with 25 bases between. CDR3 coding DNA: TGTGCCAGCAGCCCCTCTGGCGGGGTTATGAAGACCCAGTTCTTC. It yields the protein CASSPSGGVMKTQFF.

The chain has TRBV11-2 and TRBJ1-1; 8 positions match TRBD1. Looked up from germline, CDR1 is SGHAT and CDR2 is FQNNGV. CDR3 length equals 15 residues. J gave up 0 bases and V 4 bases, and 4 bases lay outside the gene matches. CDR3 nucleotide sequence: TGTGCCAGCAGCTGGGGACAGGTACTGAACACTGAAGCTTTCTTT. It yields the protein CASSWGQVLNTEAFF.

The CDR3 loop reads CASSESLNTEAFF. CDR3 nucleotides: TGTGCCAGCAGTGAAAGTCTGAACACTGAAGCTTTCTTT. The chain combines TRBV6-1 with TRBJ1-1; no clear D gene. Per germline, CDR1 MNHNS and CDR2 SASEGT. Trimming took off 2 bases at V and 0 bases at J, with 4 bases between the two ends. There are 13 residues in the CDR3.